This T cell receptor beta chain is from a study of blood T cell repertoires in COVID-19. About the study: There were acute and convalescent COVID-19 samples, and they came from the United States, Italy and Spain. PBMCs, B-cell-depleted T cells, or T cells were the source of the cDNA or gDNA that made up the material.

This clone has a handful of counts. Authors' processing steps: Estimation of nucleated cell counts was performed using reference gene primer amplification. TCRdb's table, derived via immunoSEQ multiplex PCR, lists solely in-frame clones and lacks some. V and J calls and clone size are those listed in that table; D and trimming were worked out from the DNA. This table has 200,000 to 250,000 clones, 70% to 90% appearing once. This CDR3 is built from 15 residues. Germline CDR1 and CDR2: LNHDA and SQIVND (reference sequence). V was trimmed by 9 bases and J by 6 bases, leaving 21 bases between them. Enrolled during active infection, Seattle patients were then followed longitudinally.

The chain joins TRBV19 to TRBJ1-5, with a tentative D call TRBD1 (6 bases). This receptor was taken from a woman aged 65 to 85 with COVID-19, enrolled during active disease. Specimen: peripheral blood. The CDR3 DNA sequence: TGTGCCAGCTCCTCCGGGACAACAGGTGGTCAGCCCCAGCATTTT. Translated: CASSSGTTGGQPQHF.